A selection of T cell receptor beta chains follows, all from one sample in a study of CD8 T cells in ankylosing spondylitis. A single record per CDR3 protein comes from TCRdb applying MiXCR to the 5' RACE reads. This table has some 200,000 distinct CDR3 sequences, around 13% appearing once. Sequenced sample: blood, either unsorted or a sorted T cell fraction (not recorded which). The origin of the receptors is a male donor with ankylosing spondylitis or in good health (not recorded which). The CDR3 runs from the conserved cysteine through the conserved F or W. A D gene is named only where the DNA matches it firmly. Only some rows state a clone size, as once, few, many or a class for expanded clones.

cdr3_nt cdr3_aa j_call v_call clone_size d_call
TGCAGTGCGCCCGGGACAGGACGGGGTCCTGAGAACACTGAAGCTTTCTTT CSAPGTGRGPENTEAFF TRBJ1-1 TRBV20-1 - TRBD1
TGTGCCAGCAGCTGGCCAGGGGCGGGGGGTTTGAGCTCCTACAATGAGCAGTTCTTC CASSWPGAGGLSSYNEQFF TRBJ2-1 TRBV11-1 - TRBD2
TGTGCCAGCAGCCAAGAGAAAGGGGGCCGGATTATCCAAGAGACCCAGTACTTC CASSQEKGGRIIQETQYF TRBJ2-5 TRBV14 few TRBD1
TGCGCCAGCAGCCCCCTGGTCCTCGCCAATGCCGGGGAGCTGTTTTTT CASSPLVLANAGELFF TRBJ2-2 TRBV4-1 few -
TGTGCCAGCAGTGAATGGACAGTGGAAAAACTGTTTTTT CASSEWTVEKLFF TRBJ1-4 TRBV2 - -
TGTGCCAGCAGTTTCCTGAGCACAGATACGCAGTATTTT CASSFLSTDTQYF TRBJ2-3 TRBV27 many -
TGTGCCAGCAGCGCTGGACTAAAGCCCGGGGAGCTGTTTTTT CASSAGLKPGELFF TRBJ2-2 TRBV7-9 few -
TGCGCCAGCAGCCGTCCGGACAGGGGAGATGAAAAACTGTTTTTT CASSRPDRGDEKLFF TRBJ1-4 TRBV4-1 - TRBD1
TGCGCCAGCAGCCGCTCCCGGAATAGCGGACCCCCTACAGATACGCAGTATTTT CASSRSRNSGPPTDTQYF TRBJ2-3 TRBV4-1 - -
TGTGCCAGCAGTTACCTTGACAGGCACAGCTCCTACAATGAGCAGTTCTTC CASSYLDRHSSYNEQFF TRBJ2-1 TRBV6-5 - -
TGCGCCAGCAGTGAACAGTACACAGATACGCAGTATTTT CASSEQYTDTQYF TRBJ2-3 TRBV10-2 few -
TGTGCCAGCAGCTTAACCGGGACAGGGCTTTACGAGCAGTACTTC CASSLTGTGLYEQYF TRBJ2-7 TRBV7-6 few TRBD1
TGTGCCAGCAGTGCCCGAACACGCACTGAAGCTTTCTTT CASSARTRTEAFF TRBJ1-1 TRBV2 many -
TGTGCCAGCAGCTACGGACTAGCGGGAGGTCCTGAGCAGTTCTTC CASSYGLAGGPEQFF TRBJ2-1 TRBV6-5 - TRBD2
TGTGCCAGCAGTCCAAACTACGGACAGGGAGAGGAGTATTTT CASSPNYGQGEEYF TRBJ2-3 TRBV27 few TRBD1
TGTGCTAGTGGTTTGGTAAGCACAGGGGCAAACACTGAAGCTTTCTTT CASGLVSTGANTEAFF TRBJ1-1 TRBV12-5 few TRBD1